Following are 27 T cell receptor beta chains from one sample sequenced in a study of CD8 T cells in ankylosing spondylitis. TCRdb recomputed calls from the 5' RACE reads with MiXCR, one row per CDR3 protein. The table lists just under 350,000 distinct CDR3 sequences, approximately 15% of them singletons, with less than 1.1% in the top ten. The specimen sequenced was blood, either unsorted or a sorted T cell fraction (not recorded which). Receptors were obtained from a male donor with ankylosing spondylitis or in good health (not recorded which).

This clonotype was seen many times. Sequence at one end of the junction differs from germline and may be a read error. The V and J genes are TRBV5-1 and TRBJ2-2, with 8 positions matching TRBD2. The CDR3 extends over 13 amino acids. CDR1 and CDR2 (germline): SGHRS, YFSETQ. The CDR3 DNA is TGTGCCAGCAGCTTAGCGGGGACCGGGGAGCTGTTTTTT. As protein: CASSLAGTGELFF.

The V call is TRBV7-9, the J call TRBJ1-1; D gene unclear. The CDR3 covers 13 residues. CDR1 and CDR2 from the germline V gene are SEHNR and FQNEAQ (reference sequence). The germline V and J ends were trimmed by 8 bases and 1 base, with 11 bases remaining between them. The CDR3 DNA reads TGTGCCAGCGGAAGGAAAGGGAACACTGAAGCTTTCTTT. It yields the protein CASGRKGNTEAFF.

There are a few counts of this clonotype. The V gene is TRBV5-5, the J gene TRBJ2-7; D is ambiguous. The CDR3 is 12 residues long. The germline CDR1 and CDR2 sequences are SGHKS and YYEKEE (reference sequence). The V and J ends lost 4 bases and 10 bases respectively, with 15 bases between them. The CDR3 loop is CASSGTASAQYF. The CDR3, as DNA: TGTGCCAGCAGCGGTACAGCCTCAGCCCAGTACTTC. Using reference TRBV5-5 and TRBJ2-7 for the parts outside the CDR3, the full variable domain is DAGVTQSPTHLIKTRGQQVTLRCSPISGHKSVSWYQQVLGQGPQFIFQYYEKEERGRGNFPDRFSARQFPNYSSELNVNALLLGDSALYLCASSGTASAQYFGPGTRLTVT.

The V gene is TRBV6-2 or TRBV6-3, the J gene TRBJ2-7; no clear D gene. The CDR3 consists of 11 residues. Germline V CDR1 and CDR2: MNHEY, SVGEGT. V lost 8 bases to trimming and J lost 5 bases, with 10 bases between them. The CDR3 here is CASGRVHEQYF. CDR3 DNA sequence: TGTGCCAGCGGACGAGTCCACGAGCAGTACTTC.

The genes are TRBV6-4 and TRBJ2-5, with D tentatively TRBD2 (5 bases). Between the trimmed V and J ends, which lost 0 bases and 6 bases, there was a span of 8 bases. This CDR3 has 13 amino acids. CDR1 is MRHNA, CDR2 SNTAGT, per germline. The CDR3 protein is CASSDSAGKTQYF. The CDR3 nucleotides read TGTGCCAGCAGTGACTCGGCCGGGAAGACCCAGTACTTC.

The gene calls are TRBV7-9 and TRBJ2-4; 7 bases are shared with TRBD2. In germline, CDR1 is SEHNR, CDR2 FQNEAQ (reference sequence). The CDR3 is made up of 14 amino acids. The V segment lost 3 bases and the J segment 8 bases; nucleotides outside the gene matches: 7. The chain's CDR3 is CASSFVNGGDIQYF. As DNA, the CDR3 is TGTGCCAGCAGCTTTGTGAATGGGGGGGACATTCAGTACTTC.

V and J are TRBV7-9 and TRBJ2-1, with D tentatively TRBD2 (5 bases). This CDR3 comprises 15 residues. The V gene's germline CDR1 is SEHNR and CDR2 FQNEAQ (reference sequence). Trimming left V 2 bases short and J 2 bases short, with 10 bases between. CDR3 DNA sequence: TGTGCCAGCAGCTTAAGACTGACTACCTACAATGAGCAGTTCTTC. It is translated as CASSLRLTTYNEQFF.

There are a few counts of this clonotype. The chain joins TRBV9 to TRBJ2-2; D uncertain. Germline values: CDR1 SGDLS, CDR2 YYNGEE. The CDR3 loop spans 15 amino acids. V was trimmed by 4 bases and J by 6 bases, leaving 16 bases between them. CDR3 loop: CASSFEARYPGELFF. The CDR3 coding sequence is TGTGCCAGCAGCTTCGAGGCTAGATACCCCGGGGAGCTGTTTTTT.

This sequence joins TRBV12-3 or TRBV12-4 and TRBJ1-1; D is unresolved. V shed 6 bases and J shed 3 bases, with 17 bases lying between them. This CDR3 has 15 residues. This CDR3 reads CASSRDLARDTEAFF. CDR3 in DNA: TGTGCCAGCAGCCGTGACCTGGCACGGGACACTGAAGCTTTCTTT.

The J gene is TRBJ2-3, the V gene TRBV7-1, with D possibly being TRBD1 (5 bases). TRBV7-1 is an ORF; its function is uncertain. This CDR3 spans 13 amino acids. The V end was cut by 3 bases, the J end by 7 bases, with 11 bases between. CDR3 sequence (DNA): TGTGCCAGCAGCTCGGGGCTCCTATATACGCAGTATTTT. Translated: CASSSGLLYTQYF.

In this sample, this clonotype turned up a few times. At one of its ends the junction is not consistent with the germline gene, which may arise from a read error. V gene TRBV20-1 combines with J gene TRBJ2-1; 10 bases match TRBD2. The CDR3 loop spans 17 amino acids. Per the germline V gene, CDR1 is DFQATT and CDR2 is SNEGSKA (reference sequence). The CDR3 loop is CCARDLQAGGPNNEQFF. The CDR3 DNA reads as TGCTGTGCTAGAGATCTCCAAGCGGGAGGGCCAAACAATGAGCAGTTCTTC.

This chain connects TRBV4-1 to TRBJ2-1; D unclear. The CDR3 has 16 residues. V shed 1 base and J shed 0 bases, with 10 bases lying between them. The V gene's germline CDR1 is MGHRA and CDR2 YSYEKL. CDR3 residues: CASSQVDILSYNEQFF. The CDR3 DNA reads TGCGCCAGCAGCCAAGTGGATATCCTCTCCTACAATGAGCAGTTCTTC.

This clonotype showed up just a few times. The gene calls are TRBV7-9 and TRBJ2-7; no definite D call. The CDR3 covers 14 residues. CDR1 SEHNR and CDR2 FQNEAQ come from the germline V gene (reference sequence). Trimming left V 1 base short and J 4 bases short, with 11 bases between. The CDR3 loop is CASSLVGLEYEQYF. CDR3 sequence (DNA): TGTGCCAGCAGCTTAGTGGGCCTCGAGTACGAGCAGTACTTC. Full variable domain (rest looked up from reference TRBV7-9 and TRBJ2-7): DTGVSQNPRHKITKRGQNVTFRCDPISEHNRLYWYRQTLGQGPEFLTYFQNEAQLEKSRLLSDRFSAERPKGSFSTLEIQRTEQGDSAMYLCASSLVGLEYEQYFGPGTRLTVT.

For this clonotype: A much larger clone differs by one base, so this may be a read error. This chain links TRBV6-1 with TRBJ1-1, with D possibly TRBD1 on 5 matching bases. V was shortened by 5 bases and J by 0 bases, with 7 bases between the two germline ends. This CDR3 comprises 13 residues. In germline, CDR1 is MNHNS, CDR2 SASEGT. Here the CDR3 reads CASSMTVNTEAFF. The CDR3 DNA reads TGTGCCAGCAGTATGACAGTGAACACTGAAGCTTTCTTT.

This rearrangement joins TRBV11-2 to TRBJ2-3; D might be TRBD2 (8 bases). The ends were cut back, 5 bases at V and 9 bases at J, with 18 bases in the middle. Germline V gene data show CDR1 as SGHAT and CDR2 as FQNNGV. The CDR3 is made up of 14 amino acids. CDR3 sequence reads: CASSQGGSGKTQYF. In DNA form, the CDR3 reads TGTGCCAGCAGCCAGGGGGGTAGCGGGAAAACGCAGTATTTT.

The genes are TRBV5-1 and TRBJ2-7; TRBD1 aligns across 8 bases. The J segment lost 2 bases and the V segment lost 4 bases, leaving 8 bases of the junction unmatched. The germline V gene has CDR1 SGHRS and CDR2 YFSETQ. CDR3 size: 15 residues. CDR3 residues: CASSPDRGSPYEQYF. In nucleotides, the CDR3 is TGCGCCAGCAGCCCTGACAGGGGTTCGCCCTACGAGCAGTACTTC.

This clonotype was detected many times. The chain has TRBV4-2 and TRBJ2-1, with D perhaps TRBD1 (5 bases). Germline assignment: CDR1 LGHNA and CDR2 YNFKEQ. CDR3 length: 14 amino acids. The V and J ends lost 0 bases and 6 bases respectively, with 9 bases between them. The chain's CDR3 is CASSQDSGINEQFF. The CDR3 nucleotides are TGTGCCAGCAGCCAAGATTCAGGGATCAATGAGCAGTTCTTC.

The J gene is TRBJ2-1, the V gene TRBV25-1; 12 bases are shared with TRBD2. V was clipped by 3 bases and J by 5 bases; unmatched bases: 5. This CDR3 spans 16 amino acids. The V gene's germline CDR1 is MGHDK and CDR2 SYGVNS. The CDR3 protein is CASSDRTSGVDNEQFF. The CDR3 DNA reads TGTGCCAGCAGTGACCGGACTAGCGGGGTAGACAATGAGCAGTTCTTC.

The chain has TRBV5-1 and TRBJ1-5; D not certain. There are 13 residues in the CDR3. Germline V gene sequence: CDR1 SGHRS, CDR2 YFSETQ. V lost 4 bases to trimming and J lost 2 bases, with 7 bases between them. CDR3 region: CASSEGRNQPQHF. CDR3 coding DNA: TGCGCCAGCAGCGAGGGTCGCAATCAGCCCCAGCATTTT.

This clonotype was counted a few times. The CDR3 sequence is CASSPLLGTGTSTDTQYF. CDR3 in DNA: TGTGCCAGCAGCCCCCTCCTGGGGACAGGGACCAGCACAGATACGCAGTATTTT. The rearrangement uses TRBV11-1 and TRBJ2-3; 9 positions agree with TRBD1. Germline-derived CDR1 and CDR2 are SGHAT and FQDESV (reference sequence). V lost 5 bases, J lost 0 bases, and 12 bases stayed unmatched. CDR3 length: 18 amino acids.

This clonotype came up once. The rearrangement joins TRBV3-1 to TRBJ1-5; D is perhaps TRBD1 (6 bases). CDR3 length: 14 residues. V was trimmed by 4 bases and J by 7 bases, leaving 14 bases between them. The germline V gene has CDR1 LGHDT and CDR2 YNNKEL (reference sequence). CDR3 in amino acids: CASSPPGAQQPQHF. CDR3 nucleotide sequence: TGTGCCAGCAGCCCCCCAGGGGCGCAGCAGCCCCAGCATTTT.

The rearrangement uses TRBV12-3 or TRBV12-4 and TRBJ2-2; tentative D call: TRBD2 (6 bases). Deletions cut 8 bases from V and 5 bases from J, with 24 bases between. The CDR3 has 17 amino acids. CDR3 DNA sequence: TGTGCCAGCCTAGCCCTCGGGGCTGCGGGGCTAACCGGGGAGCTGTTTTTT. It specifies CASLALGAAGLTGELFF.

In this sample, this clonotype turned up a few times. The gene calls are TRBV7-9 and TRBJ2-5, with D possibly TRBD2 on 5 matching bases. The CDR3 has 14 amino acids. The V gene lost 4 bases and the J gene lost 5 bases, with 14 bases spanning the gap. The V gene's germline CDR1 is SEHNR and CDR2 FQNEAQ (reference sequence). In DNA, the CDR3 is TGTGCCAGCAGCTCCCGACGGGGTAGGGAGACCCAGTACTTC. Translation gives CASSSRRGRETQYF.

This clonotype has just a few counts. The chain's CDR3 is CASSLQSGGNEQFF. Written as DNA, the CDR3 is TGTGCCAGCAGCTTACAGAGCGGGGGCAATGAGCAGTTCTTC. This chain uses TRBV7-2 with TRBJ2-1; 8 nucleotides agree with TRBD2. The CDR3 covers 14 residues. Looked up from germline, CDR1 is SGHTA and CDR2 is FQGNSA. Germline trimming cut 2 bases from V and 6 bases from J; bases unmatched to any gene: 3.

This clonotype was seen more than once but under ten times. This chain uses TRBV20-1 with TRBJ2-1; no clear D gene. Per the germline V gene, CDR1 is DFQATT and CDR2 is SNEGSKA (reference sequence). The CDR3 totals 14 residues. V lost 2 bases, J lost 4 bases, and 12 bases lay in between. The CDR3 loop is CSARSTRNYNEQFF. Written as DNA, the CDR3 is TGCAGTGCTAGAAGCACCAGGAATTACAATGAGCAGTTCTTC.

This clonotype turned up a few times. The chain joins TRBV12-3 or TRBV12-4 to TRBJ1-2; D is undetermined. This CDR3 comprises 11 residues. The V gene lost 3 bases and the J gene lost 8 bases, with 7 bases spanning the gap. The CDR3 sequence: CASSLFGGYTF. The CDR3 DNA follows: TGTGCCAGCAGTTTGTTCGGGGGCTACACCTTC.

Many counts were recorded for this clonotype. The chain uses TRBV4-1 and TRBJ1-2, with a possible D match to TRBD1 (6 bases). V was trimmed by 0 bases and J by 6 bases, leaving 11 bases between them. This CDR3 has 14 residues. In germline, CDR1 is MGHRA, CDR2 YSYEKL. The CDR3 coding sequence is TGCGCCAGCAGCCAAGAGTACAGGGATCATGGCTACACCTTC. It encodes CASSQEYRDHGYTF.